The rows below give T cell receptor beta chains drawn from one sample of a study of T cell responses to AZD1222 COVID-19 vaccine. Generated by immunoSEQ multiplex PCR, the TCRdb table keeps only in-frame clones and is missing some. The table records 100,000 to 150,000 clones, 92% of them present only once. This specimen was peripheral blood, taken on day 0 of AZD1222 vaccination. These TCRs come from an adult in good health. The CDR3 runs from the conserved cysteine through the conserved F or W. Fields, in order: clone size, J gene, V gene, D gene, CDR3 DNA, CDR3 protein. A D gene is named only where the DNA matches it firmly. Not all rows give a size; the values are once, few, many and, for expanded clones, a class.

abundance: -; j_gene: TRBJ1-1; v_gene: TRBV11-1; d_gene: -; CDR3nt: TGTGCCAGCAGTTTGGGACGGGGCGGCACTGAAGCTTTCTTT; CDR3aa: CASSLGRGGTEAFF
abundance: -; j_gene: TRBJ2-6; v_gene: TRBV2; d_gene: -; CDR3nt: TGTGCCAGCAGCTGGGAGCTCCTTAGGGCCAACGTCCTGACTTTC; CDR3aa: CASSWELLRANVLTF
abundance: -; j_gene: TRBJ2-1; v_gene: TRBV7-9; d_gene: TRBD1; CDR3nt: TGTGCCAGCAGCGATGACAGGGTCAGCCTTAACAATGAGCAGTTCTTC; CDR3aa: CASSDDRVSLNNEQFF
abundance: once; j_gene: TRBJ2-3; v_gene: TRBV5-1; d_gene: -; CDR3nt: TGCGCCAGCAGCCCTCAGACGGGGTACCCTAGCACAGATACGCAGTATTTT; CDR3aa: CASSPQTGYPSTDTQYF
abundance: -; j_gene: TRBJ1-5; v_gene: TRBV6-6; d_gene: -; CDR3nt: TGTGCCAGCAGTTACTCGAAGAGACAGCCCCAGCATTTT; CDR3aa: CASSYSKRQPQHF
abundance: -; j_gene: TRBJ2-3; v_gene: TRBV9; d_gene: TRBD2; CDR3nt: TGTGCCAGCAGCGTAGTAGCGGGAGGGTTACTAGATACGCAGTATTTT; CDR3aa: CASSVVAGGLLDTQYF
abundance: once; j_gene: TRBJ2-1; v_gene: TRBV6-1; d_gene: -; CDR3nt: TGTGCCAGCAGTGACGTCGCACTAACCTACAATGAGCAGTTCTTC; CDR3aa: CASSDVALTYNEQFF
abundance: -; j_gene: TRBJ2-3; v_gene: TRBV7-3; d_gene: TRBD1; CDR3nt: TGTGCCAGCAGCTCAAGACAGGGGGCAGATACGCAGTATTTT; CDR3aa: CASSSRQGADTQYF
abundance: -; j_gene: TRBJ2-1; v_gene: TRBV7-8; d_gene: -; CDR3nt: TGTGCCAGCAGCTTAGTAGCGAACAATGAGCAGTTCTTC; CDR3aa: CASSLVANNEQFF
abundance: -; j_gene: TRBJ2-1; v_gene: TRBV2; d_gene: TRBD1; CDR3nt: TGTGCCAGCAGTGACCCTGGGACAGGGGGCATTTCGGGACTAGCAAGGGATGAGCAGTTCTTC; CDR3aa: CASSDPGTGGISGLARDEQFF
abundance: -; j_gene: TRBJ2-5; v_gene: TRBV19; d_gene: -; CDR3nt: TGTGCCAGTAGTATTATTCTACAAGAGACCCAGTACTTC; CDR3aa: CASSIILQETQYF
abundance: -; j_gene: TRBJ1-2; v_gene: TRBV20-1; d_gene: -; CDR3nt: TGCAGTGCTAGTTCGCCTCTATATGGCTACACCTTC; CDR3aa: CSASSPLYGYTF
abundance: -; j_gene: TRBJ2-3; v_gene: TRBV5-6; d_gene: TRBD2; CDR3nt: TGTGCCAGCAGCTTGGTCCTAGCGGATGGAGATACGCAGTATTTT; CDR3aa: CASSLVLADGDTQYF
abundance: -; j_gene: TRBJ2-3; v_gene: TRBV13; d_gene: -; CDR3nt: TGTGCCAGCAGCTTCGGGGGTTTGCGTCGGCAAGATACGCAGTATTTT; CDR3aa: CASSFGGLRRQDTQYF
abundance: -; j_gene: TRBJ2-7; v_gene: TRBV2; d_gene: TRBD1; CDR3nt: TGTGCCAGCAGTTACAGGGGGCGAAGAGAGCAGTACTTC; CDR3aa: CASSYRGRREQYF
abundance: -; j_gene: TRBJ1-2; v_gene: TRBV5-1; d_gene: -; CDR3nt: TGCGCCAGCAACTCCTCCCGGGGGGGATTAAAGAGCTATGGCTACACCTTC; CDR3aa: CASNSSRGGLKSYGYTF
abundance: -; j_gene: TRBJ1-3; v_gene: TRBV5-1; d_gene: -; CDR3nt: TGCGCCAGCAGCGAGCAGGGAGGGGCTGGAAACACCATATATTTT; CDR3aa: CASSEQGGAGNTIYF
abundance: once; j_gene: TRBJ2-1; v_gene: TRBV5-1; d_gene: TRBD2; CDR3nt: TGCGCCAGCAGAAAAGCGGGAGGGCCGGAGAATGAGCAGTTCTTC; CDR3aa: CASRKAGGPENEQFF
abundance: -; j_gene: TRBJ1-5; v_gene: TRBV10-3; d_gene: -; CDR3nt: TGTGCCATCAGTCCAGGGGATCAGCCCCAGCATTTT; CDR3aa: CAISPGDQPQHF
abundance: -; j_gene: TRBJ2-3; v_gene: TRBV2; d_gene: -; CDR3nt: TGTGCCAGCAAGGAGGGAGTAGCAGATACGCAGTATTTT; CDR3aa: CASKEGVADTQYF
abundance: -; j_gene: TRBJ1-3; v_gene: TRBV13; d_gene: -; CDR3nt: TGTGCCAGCAGCCCCAATCCCGGGGGGGCTAGAGGAAACACCATATATTTT; CDR3aa: CASSPNPGGARGNTIYF
abundance: -; j_gene: TRBJ2-7; v_gene: TRBV28; d_gene: TRBD2; CDR3nt: TGTGCCAGCAGCTTAGCGGGAGGGCTTACGAACGAGCAGTACTTC; CDR3aa: CASSLAGGLTNEQYF
abundance: -; j_gene: TRBJ2-3; v_gene: TRBV5-5; d_gene: -; CDR3nt: TGTGCCAGCAGCTTGGGGGTTTTGTCAACCACAGATACGCAGTATTTT; CDR3aa: CASSLGVLSTTDTQYF
abundance: -; j_gene: TRBJ1-4; v_gene: TRBV28; d_gene: -; CDR3nt: TGTGCCAGCTCTTTGAGGGGCGATGAAAAACTGTTTTTT; CDR3aa: CASSLRGDEKLFF
abundance: -; j_gene: TRBJ2-7; v_gene: TRBV18; d_gene: -; CDR3nt: TGTGCCAGCTCACCGGCCTTAGATAGCTCCTACGAGCAGTACTTC; CDR3aa: CASSPALDSSYEQYF
abundance: -; j_gene: TRBJ2-7; v_gene: TRBV3-1/TRBV3-2; d_gene: TRBD2; CDR3nt: TGTGCCAGCAGCCAAGATTTCGGCGGGAGTGGATACGAGCAGTACTTC; CDR3aa: CASSQDFGGSGYEQYF
abundance: -; j_gene: TRBJ1-3; v_gene: TRBV4-2; d_gene: -; CDR3nt: TGTGCCAGCAGCCAAGACTGGAGTAACACCATATATTTT; CDR3aa: CASSQDWSNTIYF
abundance: -; j_gene: TRBJ2-3; v_gene: TRBV19; d_gene: -; CDR3nt: TGTGCCAGTAGTCCCGGCGGTTACTGGGGAGATACGCAGTATTTT; CDR3aa: CASSPGGYWGDTQYF
abundance: -; j_gene: TRBJ2-3; v_gene: TRBV6-5; d_gene: -; CDR3nt: TGTGCCTCCGGACGAGGAGAAGCCACAGATACGCAGTATTTT; CDR3aa: CASGRGEATDTQYF
abundance: -; j_gene: TRBJ1-2; v_gene: TRBV6-1; d_gene: -; CDR3nt: TGTGCCAGCAGTGAACATGGGGGGCTGGGCTATGGCTACACCTTC; CDR3aa: CASSEHGGLGYGYTF
abundance: once; j_gene: TRBJ1-1; v_gene: TRBV30; d_gene: -; CDR3nt: TGTGCCTGGAGCCGGGGCAGGGGCACTGAAGCTTTCTTT; CDR3aa: CAWSRGRGTEAFF
abundance: -; j_gene: TRBJ2-7; v_gene: TRBV4-2; d_gene: TRBD1; CDR3nt: TGTGCCAGCAGCCAAGTGAGTACAGGGGGCACTTTCTACGAGCAGTACTTC; CDR3aa: CASSQVSTGGTFYEQYF